This T cell receptor beta chain appears in the sequencing data of a study of response to subunit inactivated influenza vaccine. Notes on the study in general: New T cells are recruited in small numbers by each seasonal influenza vaccination, according to the authors' suggestion.

Comment on this clonotype: Its cognate antigen is unknown.

The CDR3 length is 15 residues. The V segment lost 8 bases and the J segment 3 bases; nucleotides outside the gene matches: 9. Germline lookup yields CDR1 MDHEN and CDR2 SYDVKM. Each CDR3 protein gets one entry after TCRdb re-called the RT-PCR reads with MiXCR. The data contain 500,000 to 600,000 distinct CDR3 sequences, roughly 13% of them seen just once; the ten biggest clones take up about 12%. This receptor was taken from a man aged 50 to 59 who received an inactivated influenza vaccine. This specimen was PBMCs from blood, taken about 40 days after vaccination. The J gene is TRBJ1-4, the V gene TRBV28; TRBD1 matches 7 bases. CDR3 sequence (DNA): TGTGCCAGCGTCCCCCAGGGGGTGTCTAATGAAAAACTGTTTTTT. Translated: CASVPQGVSNEKLFF.